Listed below are T cell receptor beta chains from one sample, sequenced in a study of early T cells in non-severe SARS-CoV-2 infection. MiXCR, run by TCRdb on the 5' RACE reads, gives a single entry per CDR3 protein. The table includes 70,000 to 75,000 distinct CDR3 sequences, around 15% detected once. The sequencing sample was made of whole blood. All receptors derive from an adult who was a healthcare worker with PCR-confirmed SARS-CoV-2 infection or an uninfected control (not recorded which). The CDR3 runs from the conserved cysteine through the conserved F or W. D genes are given only for firm matches. Where a row states a size, it is once, few, many or the class of an expanded clone; other rows omit it.

j_call: TRBJ1-1
v_call: TRBV3-1
clone_size: -
d_call: TRBD1
cdr3_length: 16
cdr3_nt: TGTGCCAGCAGCCCGACAGGGAAGCGGATACGGAGTGAAGCTTTCTTT
cdr3_aa: CASSPTGKRIRSEAFF

j_call: TRBJ2-7
v_call: TRBV20-1
clone_size: -
d_call: TRBD2
cdr3_length: 18
cdr3_nt: TGCAGTGCTAGAGATTTACTAGCGGGAACGTCCCCCTCCTCCGAGCAGTACTTC
cdr3_aa: CSARDLLAGTSPSSEQYF

j_call: TRBJ2-3
v_call: TRBV20-1
clone_size: many
d_call: TRBD2
cdr3_length: 15
cdr3_nt: TGCAGTGCCATCGGACTAGCGGGGATGACAGATACGCAGTATTTT
cdr3_aa: CSAIGLAGMTDTQYF

j_call: TRBJ2-1
v_call: TRBV6-1
clone_size: many
d_call: -
cdr3_length: 14
cdr3_nt: TGTGCCAGCAGTGAAGCGCTAGGCAGGGATGAGCAGTTCTTC
cdr3_aa: CASSEALGRDEQFF

j_call: TRBJ2-1
v_call: TRBV12-3/TRBV12-4
clone_size: many
d_call: TRBD2
cdr3_length: 15
cdr3_nt: TGTGCCAGCAGTTTAAGAGGCGGGGGGATTAATGAGCAGTTCTTC
cdr3_aa: CASSLRGGGINEQFF

j_call: TRBJ1-2
v_call: TRBV7-9
clone_size: many
d_call: -
cdr3_length: 13
cdr3_nt: TGTGCCAGCAGCTTACAGGGCGTGCGGGGCTACACCTTC
cdr3_aa: CASSLQGVRGYTF

j_call: TRBJ1-5
v_call: TRBV6-2/TRBV6-3
clone_size: many
d_call: TRBD1
cdr3_length: 13
cdr3_nt: TGTGCCAGCAGATACAGGGGTAATCAGCCCCAGCATTTT
cdr3_aa: CASRYRGNQPQHF

j_call: TRBJ1-5
v_call: TRBV6-6
clone_size: many
d_call: -
cdr3_length: 12
cdr3_nt: TGTGCCAGCAGTTCATCGCAGGGCCGGGGGCATTTT
cdr3_aa: CASSSSQGRGHF

j_call: TRBJ2-7
v_call: TRBV20-1
clone_size: many
d_call: TRBD2
cdr3_length: 15
cdr3_nt: TGCAGTGTCCCGGGACTAGCGGGGGGCGACTACGAGCAGTACTTC
cdr3_aa: CSVPGLAGGDYEQYF

j_call: TRBJ2-1
v_call: TRBV20-1
clone_size: few
d_call: -
cdr3_length: 14
cdr3_nt: TGCAGTGCTAGTCCCTTTTCCTCCTACAATGAGCAGTTCTTC
cdr3_aa: CSASPFSSYNEQFF

j_call: TRBJ2-7
v_call: TRBV7-2
clone_size: -
d_call: -
cdr3_length: 15
cdr3_nt: TGTGCCAGCAGCTTAGATTACGGCAACGTCTACGAGCAGTACTTC
cdr3_aa: CASSLDYGNVYEQYF

j_call: TRBJ2-7
v_call: TRBV20-1
clone_size: few
d_call: TRBD1
cdr3_length: 13
cdr3_nt: TGCAGTGCTAGAGGCCCACCCCCAGGACAGGGCCACTTC
cdr3_aa: CSARGPPPGQGHF

j_call: TRBJ2-7
v_call: TRBV7-8
clone_size: -
d_call: -
cdr3_length: 14
cdr3_nt: TGTGCCAGCAGCTTACCGGGACTGACCTACGAGCAGTACTTC
cdr3_aa: CASSLPGLTYEQYF

j_call: TRBJ1-6
v_call: TRBV9
clone_size: many
d_call: -
cdr3_length: 15
cdr3_nt: TGTGCCAGCAGCTCCAGACCGGAGGGGAATTCACCCCTCCACTTT
cdr3_aa: CASSSRPEGNSPLHF

j_call: TRBJ1-1
v_call: TRBV7-8
clone_size: many
d_call: -
cdr3_length: 15
cdr3_nt: TGTGCCAGCAGCTTAGAGGCGCTCGGGAACACTGAAGCTTTCTTT
cdr3_aa: CASSLEALGNTEAFF

j_call: TRBJ2-1
v_call: TRBV29-1
clone_size: many
d_call: -
cdr3_length: 12
cdr3_nt: TGCAGCGTACTAATACAGGGCATTGAGCAGTTCTTC
cdr3_aa: CSVLIQGIEQFF

j_call: TRBJ1-2
v_call: TRBV11-2
clone_size: -
d_call: -
cdr3_length: 13
cdr3_nt: TGTGCCAGCAGCTTCGAGGGCGCCTATGGCTACACCTTC
cdr3_aa: CASSFEGAYGYTF

j_call: TRBJ1-1
v_call: TRBV20-1
clone_size: many
d_call: TRBD1
cdr3_length: 12
cdr3_nt: TGCAGTGCGGACAGGGGTAACACTGAAGCTTTCTTT
cdr3_aa: CSADRGNTEAFF

j_call: TRBJ1-3
v_call: TRBV28
clone_size: -
d_call: -
cdr3_length: 10
cdr3_nt: TGTGCCAGCGGAAGAAACACCATATATTTT
cdr3_aa: CASGRNTIYF

j_call: TRBJ2-3
v_call: TRBV20-1
clone_size: -
d_call: -
cdr3_length: 17
cdr3_nt: TGCAGTGCTAGTAACTCCCCCGGGGACACAAGCACAGATACGCAGTATTTT
cdr3_aa: CSASNSPGDTSTDTQYF

j_call: TRBJ2-3
v_call: TRBV12-3/TRBV12-4
clone_size: few
d_call: -
cdr3_length: 12
cdr3_nt: TGTGCCAGCAGTTTATTGGGTGATACGCAGTATTTT
cdr3_aa: CASSLLGDTQYF

j_call: TRBJ1-5
v_call: TRBV28
clone_size: many
d_call: TRBD1
cdr3_length: 16
cdr3_nt: TGTGCCAGCAGTTTCCCTCCGGGACAGCTTAATCAGCCCCAGCATTTT
cdr3_aa: CASSFPPGQLNQPQHF

j_call: TRBJ2-1
v_call: TRBV29-1
clone_size: -
d_call: -
cdr3_length: 13
cdr3_nt: TGCAGCGTTGAAGAGGTCCTGCACAATGAGCAGTTCTTC
cdr3_aa: CSVEEVLHNEQFF

j_call: TRBJ1-1
v_call: TRBV29-1
clone_size: -
d_call: -
cdr3_length: 10
cdr3_nt: TGCAGCGTTGAAAAGGTTAAAGCTTTCTTT
cdr3_aa: CSVEKVKAFF

j_call: TRBJ2-3
v_call: TRBV7-3
clone_size: few
d_call: -
cdr3_length: 17
cdr3_nt: TGTGCCAGCAGCTTAATAGGGGCCCAGGGAGGTTCAGATACGCAGTATTTT
cdr3_aa: CASSLIGAQGGSDTQYF

j_call: TRBJ1-6
v_call: TRBV6-1
clone_size: few
d_call: -
cdr3_length: 14
cdr3_nt: TGTGCCAGCAGTGACAGGGGAAATAATTCACCCCTCCACTTT
cdr3_aa: CASSDRGNNSPLHF

j_call: TRBJ2-5
v_call: TRBV5-1
clone_size: -
d_call: -
cdr3_length: 13
cdr3_nt: TGCGCCAGCAGCTTGGCCACTATAGAGACCCAGTACTTC
cdr3_aa: CASSLATIETQYF

j_call: TRBJ2-7
v_call: TRBV6-2/TRBV6-3
clone_size: -
d_call: -
cdr3_length: 14
cdr3_nt: TGTGCCAGCTCCCGACCCGGGGGCAGTCGGGAGCAGTACTTC
cdr3_aa: CASSRPGGSREQYF

j_call: TRBJ1-2
v_call: TRBV20-1
clone_size: many
d_call: -
cdr3_length: 12
cdr3_nt: TGCAGTGCTAGCAGGGTCAACTATGGCTACACCTTC
cdr3_aa: CSASRVNYGYTF

j_call: TRBJ1-1
v_call: TRBV28
clone_size: many
d_call: -
cdr3_length: 12
cdr3_nt: TGTGCCAGCATTGGCGGCTTATCTAAAGCTTTCTTT
cdr3_aa: CASIGGLSKAFF

j_call: TRBJ1-5
v_call: TRBV7-2
clone_size: many
d_call: -
cdr3_length: 14
cdr3_nt: TGTGCCAGCAGCTTAGAGGGTAGGGGTCAGCCCCAGCATTTT
cdr3_aa: CASSLEGRGQPQHF

j_call: TRBJ2-3
v_call: TRBV14
clone_size: few
d_call: -
cdr3_length: 15
cdr3_nt: TGTGCCAGCAGCACTTTCGACCATCGCACAGATACGCAGTATTTT
cdr3_aa: CASSTFDHRTDTQYF

j_call: TRBJ2-5
v_call: TRBV19
clone_size: -
d_call: TRBD2
cdr3_length: 16
cdr3_nt: TGTGCCAGTAGTGGAGAGACGGGAGGGCCGGGAGAGACCCAGTACTTC
cdr3_aa: CASSGETGGPGETQYF

j_call: TRBJ2-3
v_call: TRBV5-4
clone_size: many
d_call: -
cdr3_length: 13
cdr3_nt: TGTGCCAGCACTGGTCCGTCGATGAGTACGCAGTATTTT
cdr3_aa: CASTGPSMSTQYF

j_call: TRBJ2-3
v_call: TRBV9
clone_size: -
d_call: TRBD2
cdr3_length: 17
cdr3_nt: TGTGCCAGCAGCGTAGTGGCTAGCGGGGGGCCCACAGATACGCAGTATTTT
cdr3_aa: CASSVVASGGPTDTQYF

j_call: TRBJ2-7
v_call: TRBV29-1
clone_size: few
d_call: -
cdr3_length: 12
cdr3_nt: TGCAGCGCAAACGGGGTGGTGGACGAGCAGTACTTC
cdr3_aa: CSANGVVDEQYF

j_call: TRBJ1-5
v_call: TRBV18
clone_size: -
d_call: TRBD1
cdr3_length: 15
cdr3_nt: TGTGCCAGCTCACTCGACCGGGACAGAGCCCAGCCCCAGCATTTT
cdr3_aa: CASSLDRDRAQPQHF

j_call: TRBJ1-1
v_call: TRBV6-4
clone_size: -
d_call: -
cdr3_length: 14
cdr3_nt: TGTGCCAGCAGTGACTCTGCACAGGGAGCTGAAGTTTTCTTT
cdr3_aa: CASSDSAQGAEVFF

j_call: TRBJ2-1
v_call: TRBV20-1
clone_size: few
d_call: -
cdr3_length: 13
cdr3_nt: TGCAGTGCTAGGCCCGGCTCCTACAATGAGCAGTTCTTC
cdr3_aa: CSARPGSYNEQFF

j_call: TRBJ2-3
v_call: TRBV29-1
clone_size: -
d_call: -
cdr3_length: 14
cdr3_nt: TGCAGCGCTGCGGAGGGGGGGGATGCAGATACGCAGTATTTT
cdr3_aa: CSAAEGGDADTQYF

j_call: TRBJ2-2
v_call: TRBV11-3
clone_size: few
d_call: -
cdr3_length: 17
cdr3_nt: TGTGCCAGCAGCTTATTTGGCGGGCGGGGCCAGACCGGGGAGCTGTTTTTT
cdr3_aa: CASSLFGGRGQTGELFF

j_call: TRBJ1-5
v_call: TRBV28
clone_size: few
d_call: -
cdr3_length: 14
cdr3_nt: TGTGCCAGCAGTTTGATCAGCCAAGGCCAGCCCCAGCATTTT
cdr3_aa: CASSLISQGQPQHF

j_call: TRBJ2-3
v_call: TRBV20-1
clone_size: -
d_call: TRBD2
cdr3_length: 15
cdr3_nt: TGCAGTGCTAGTCTAGCGGGGGGTACCACAGATACGCAGTATTTT
cdr3_aa: CSASLAGGTTDTQYF

j_call: TRBJ2-3
v_call: TRBV11-2
clone_size: few
d_call: -
cdr3_length: 15
cdr3_nt: TGTGCCAGCAGCTTAGCCCCCTGGGGGGCAGATACGCAGTATTTT
cdr3_aa: CASSLAPWGADTQYF

j_call: TRBJ2-7
v_call: TRBV24-1
clone_size: -
d_call: -
cdr3_length: 10
cdr3_nt: TGTGCCCTAAGCCCCTACGAGCAGTACTTC
cdr3_aa: CALSPYEQYF

j_call: TRBJ2-5
v_call: TRBV7-2
clone_size: -
d_call: TRBD2
cdr3_length: 18
cdr3_nt: TGTGCCAGCAGCTTAGATTCTAGCGGGGGGCTTGGTCAAGAGACCCAGTACTTC
cdr3_aa: CASSLDSSGGLGQETQYF

j_call: TRBJ2-2
v_call: TRBV9
clone_size: many
d_call: -
cdr3_length: 14
cdr3_nt: TGTGCCAGCAGCGTTCAAGCGAACACCGGGGAGCTGTTTTTT
cdr3_aa: CASSVQANTGELFF

j_call: TRBJ2-3
v_call: TRBV15
clone_size: few
d_call: -
cdr3_length: 14
cdr3_nt: TGTGCCACCCAGATCCCCGGCCGCACAGATACGCAGTATTTT
cdr3_aa: CATQIPGRTDTQYF

j_call: TRBJ2-7
v_call: TRBV3-1
clone_size: few
d_call: TRBD1
cdr3_length: 15
cdr3_nt: TGTGCCAGCAGCCTATCCGGGACAGGGTCCCACGAGCAGTACTTC
cdr3_aa: CASSLSGTGSHEQYF

j_call: TRBJ2-2
v_call: TRBV7-9
clone_size: -
d_call: TRBD2
cdr3_length: 16
cdr3_nt: TGTGCCAGCAGCTTAAGAGCGGGGGAGGTCACCGGGGAGCTGTTTTTT
cdr3_aa: CASSLRAGEVTGELFF

j_call: TRBJ1-1
v_call: TRBV7-2
clone_size: -
d_call: TRBD1
cdr3_length: 15
cdr3_nt: TGTGCCAGCAGCTTAGAGAGGACAGGGAACACTGAAGCTTTCTTT
cdr3_aa: CASSLERTGNTEAFF

j_call: TRBJ2-4
v_call: TRBV7-2
clone_size: -
d_call: TRBD2
cdr3_length: 17
cdr3_nt: TGTGCCAGCAGCTTAGTGGGTTCTAGCGGGAACAAAAACATTCAGTACTTC
cdr3_aa: CASSLVGSSGNKNIQYF

j_call: TRBJ1-1
v_call: TRBV11-2
clone_size: few
d_call: -
cdr3_length: 10
cdr3_nt: TGTGCCAGCAGCCCCCCGCAAGCTTTCTTT
cdr3_aa: CASSPPQAFF